This is a list of T cell receptor beta chains from one sample in a study of cytomegalovirus exposure and HLA in healthy donors. Data came from immunoSEQ multiplex PCR; TCRdb stores just in-frame clones and leaves some out. This sample carries 68,000 or so clones, approximately 75% of them seen once, and the ten largest clones take around 7%. Input material: PBMCs. The receptors originated from a human donor in good health. The CDR3 runs from the conserved cysteine through the conserved F or W. D genes are given only for firm matches. Size is omitted from some rows. Given values are once, few, many or a class for expanded clones.

d_call clone_size j_call v_call cdr3_nt cdr3_aa
TRBD1 NA TRBJ2-7 TRBV6-5 TGTGCCAGCAGTTACTTTGACAGGGCCTCCCTCTACGAGCAGTACTTC CASSYFDRASLYEQYF
TRBD1 NA TRBJ1-5 TRBV2 TGTGCCAGCAGAGGGACAGGGGTAAATAGCAATCAGCCCCAGCATTTT CASRGTGVNSNQPQHF
NA NA TRBJ1-1 TRBV7-9 TGTGCCAGCAGCCCAGCAGGGTCTACTGAAGCTTTCTTT CASSPAGSTEAFF
TRBD1 NA TRBJ2-1 TRBV27 TGTGCCAGCAGTTTACGGGGACAGGCACTCTACAATGAGCAGTTCTTC CASSLRGQALYNEQFF
TRBD1 NA TRBJ1-2 TRBV7-6 TGTGCCAAGACAGGGGAGGTACATGGCTACACCTTC CAKTGEVHGYTF
NA few TRBJ2-7 TRBV27 TGTGCCAGCAGTTACTCGGGATCCTACGAGCAGTACTTC CASSYSGSYEQYF
NA NA TRBJ1-6 TRBV4-1 TGCGCCAGCAGCCAAGGAGCCTCTCGCTCCTATAATTCACCCCTCCACTTT CASSQGASRSYNSPLHF
TRBD2 NA TRBJ2-1 TRBV5-4 TGTGCCAGCAGCTTGGGGGGACTAGGAAACAATGAGCAGTTCTTC CASSLGGLGNNEQFF
TRBD2 once TRBJ2-5 TRBV27 TGTGCCAGCAGTTTATTGGCTAGCGGGGGCCAAGAGACCCAGTACTTC CASSLLASGGQETQYF
TRBD1 NA TRBJ2-7 TRBV20-1 TGCAGTGCTAGCAGGGGGTTCGAGCAGTACTTC CSASRGFEQYF
NA NA TRBJ1-1 TRBV5-4 TGTGCCAGCAGGTTACAGCTTACTTCTGTGAACACTGAAGCTTTCTTT CASRLQLTSVNTEAFF
NA once TRBJ2-2 TRBV19 TGTGCCAGTAGTATAGTTGGCAGGGGAACCGGGGAGCTGTTTTTT CASSIVGRGTGELFF
NA NA TRBJ1-6 TRBV30 TGTGCCTGGACCACGAATAGGGGCACGAGCTCCTATAATTCACCCCTCCACTTT CAWTTNRGTSSYNSPLHF
NA once TRBJ1-6 TRBV9 TGTGCCAGCAGCGCCACAGGTAATTCACCCCTCCACTTT CASSATGNSPLHF
NA few TRBJ2-5 TRBV5-1 TGCGCCAGCAGCACGCCAGGGGTCGGAGAGACCCAGTACTTC CASSTPGVGETQYF
NA once TRBJ1-1 TRBV6-1 TGTGCCAGCAGTGAATTGGCCAGAACAGTCACTGAAGCTTTCTTT CASSELARTVTEAFF